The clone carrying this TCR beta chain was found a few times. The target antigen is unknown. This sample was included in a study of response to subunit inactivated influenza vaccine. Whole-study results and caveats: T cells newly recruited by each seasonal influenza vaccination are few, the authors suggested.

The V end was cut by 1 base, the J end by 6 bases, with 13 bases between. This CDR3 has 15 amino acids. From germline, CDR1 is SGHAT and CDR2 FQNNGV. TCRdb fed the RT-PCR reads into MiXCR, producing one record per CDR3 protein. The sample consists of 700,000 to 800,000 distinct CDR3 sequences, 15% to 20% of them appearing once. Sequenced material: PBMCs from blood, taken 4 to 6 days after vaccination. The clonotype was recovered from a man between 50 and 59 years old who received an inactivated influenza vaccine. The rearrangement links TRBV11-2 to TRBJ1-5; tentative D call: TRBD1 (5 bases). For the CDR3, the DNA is TGTGCCAGCAGCTTAGGCCCAGGCGGGGGTCAGCCCCAGCATTTT. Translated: CASSLGPGGGQPQHF.